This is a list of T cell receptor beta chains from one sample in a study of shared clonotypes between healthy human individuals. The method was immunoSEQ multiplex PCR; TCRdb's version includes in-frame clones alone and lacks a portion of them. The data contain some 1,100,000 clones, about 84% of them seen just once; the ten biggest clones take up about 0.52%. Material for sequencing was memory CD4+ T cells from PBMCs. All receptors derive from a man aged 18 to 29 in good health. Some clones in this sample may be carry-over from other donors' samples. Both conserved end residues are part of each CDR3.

CSVEPAGTTSYNEQFF TRBJ2-1 16 TRBV29-1
CASSLAGTASSYEQYF TRBJ2-7 16 TRBV28
CASSTTLRGPSGNEQFF TRBJ2-1 17 TRBV2
CASSPAGVRTDTQYF TRBJ2-3 15 TRBV7-9
CASSLVPGYSGNTIYF TRBJ1-3 16 TRBV5-1
CASSQDGPGEQYF TRBJ2-7 13 TRBV4-1
CASSRPGQGITGELFF TRBJ2-2 16 TRBV9
CAAGRQGYYGYTF TRBJ1-2 13 TRBV6-5
CASSPWGVDTQYF TRBJ2-3 13 TRBV7-3
CASSYPGTSGSVGELFF TRBJ2-2 17 TRBV27
CASSPTGAIAGVQETQYF TRBJ2-5 18 TRBV28
CASSVGAGTTNEKLFF TRBJ1-4 16 TRBV9
CASSPLGGSGSYNEQFF TRBJ2-1 17 TRBV11-2
CASSLFHRAPNTEAFF TRBJ1-1 16 TRBV23-1
CATSRPLGTGTGTYEQYF TRBJ2-7 18 TRBV15
CARRLWDRDNTGELFF TRBJ2-2 16 TRBV30
CASSFSYGTGNQPQHF TRBJ1-5 16 TRBV28
CASSQKGLAGVYEQYF TRBJ2-7 16 TRBV5-4
CAWSFVDTEAFF TRBJ1-1 12 TRBV30
CASSSEGPSGANVLTF TRBJ2-6 16 TRBV7-3
CATSRGLAGAYEQYF TRBJ2-7 15 TRBV15
CASSPGGTREQYF TRBJ2-7 13 TRBV5-4
CASSLGSGTYNEQFF TRBJ2-1 15 TRBV5-6
CASSVTGGTNQPQHF TRBJ1-5 15 TRBV11-2
CAVSGPANTGELFF TRBJ2-2 14 TRBV10-3
CATWGQPQNTEAFF TRBJ1-1 14 TRBV28
CASAPVTSGKETQYF TRBJ2-5 15 TRBV6-6
CASSLFWVVKGDRGLPYEQYF TRBJ2-7 21 TRBV28
CSVQFQMNTEAFF TRBJ1-1 13 TRBV29-1
CASISGQAANYGYTF TRBJ1-2 15 TRBV10-1
CASSLADWGPEQYF TRBJ2-7 14 TRBV7-9
CASSSPGYGANVLTF TRBJ2-6 15 TRBV5-5